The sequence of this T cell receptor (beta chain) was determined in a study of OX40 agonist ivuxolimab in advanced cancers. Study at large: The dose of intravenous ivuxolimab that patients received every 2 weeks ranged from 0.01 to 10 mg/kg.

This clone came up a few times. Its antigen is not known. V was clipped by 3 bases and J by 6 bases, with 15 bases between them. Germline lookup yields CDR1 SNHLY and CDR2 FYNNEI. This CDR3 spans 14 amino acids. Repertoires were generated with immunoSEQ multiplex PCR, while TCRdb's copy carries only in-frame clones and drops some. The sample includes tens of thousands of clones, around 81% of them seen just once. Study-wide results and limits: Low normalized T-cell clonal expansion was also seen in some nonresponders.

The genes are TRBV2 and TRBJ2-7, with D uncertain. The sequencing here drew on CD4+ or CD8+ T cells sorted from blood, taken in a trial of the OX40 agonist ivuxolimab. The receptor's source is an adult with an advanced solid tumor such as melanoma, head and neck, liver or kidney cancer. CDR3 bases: TGTGCCAGCAGTGATAATTACCGTTCGTCCGAGCAGTACTTC. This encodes CASSDNYRSSEQYF.